This T cell receptor beta chain was captured in a study of blood T cell repertoires in COVID-19. This clone appeared once. TCRdb's copy holds only in-frame clones and misses some; the assay was immunoSEQ multiplex PCR. The table records 150,000 to 200,000 clones, about four fifths of them present only once. V shed 3 bases, J shed 6 bases, and the junction held 12 bases outside the gene matches. The CDR3 covers 16 residues. The germline V gene encodes CDR1 SGHAT and CDR2 FQNNGV. Specimen: peripheral blood. This receptor was identified in a man aged 60 to 69 with acute or convalescent COVID-19. The V and J genes are TRBV11-2 and TRBJ2-7, with 9 bases identical to TRBD1. CDR3 sequence: CASSFGQGLEHGEQYF. The DNA for the CDR3 is TGTGCCAGCAGCTTCGGACAGGGGCTAGAACACGGCGAGCAGTACTTC.